A single sample gave rise to the 24 T cell receptor beta chains below, sequenced in a study of identical twins. In TCRdb, the 5' RACE reads were re-called with MiXCR into one record per CDR3 protein. The data contain 420,000 or so distinct CDR3 sequences, approximately 17% of them seen just once; the ten biggest clones take up approximately 12%. The sequenced sample was naive T cells sorted from blood. The receptor set was obtained from a man aged 50 to 60 in good health.

This clonotype was seen many times. This sequence joins TRBV20-1 and TRBJ2-1, with no clear D. Per germline, CDR1 DFQATT and CDR2 SNEGSKA (reference sequence). Trimming removed 5 bases at V and 8 bases at J, with 13 bases between. This CDR3 is built from 12 residues. This CDR3 is CSALTLPDEQFF. DNA for the CDR3: TGCAGTGCTCTCACCTTACCCGATGAGCAGTTCTTC.

This clonotype was counted at least ten times. This chain joins TRBV6-2 or TRBV6-3 and TRBJ2-5, with D unresolved. The CDR3 has 13 residues. V shed 6 bases and J shed 7 bases, with 15 bases lying between them. Germline loops: CDR1 MNHEY, CDR2 SVGEGT. CDR3 sequence reads: CASRRSGLGTQYF. The CDR3 DNA is TGTGCCAGCAGAAGGTCTGGGTTGGGGACCCAGTACTTC.

This clonotype has more than one count but fewer than ten. The chain uses TRBV7-2 and TRBJ2-3; D is perhaps TRBD2 (5 bases). The CDR3 spans 15 residues. From germline, CDR1 is SGHTA and CDR2 FQGNSA. V lost 8 bases to trimming and J lost 6 bases, with 21 bases between them. CDR3 loop: CASAILGPPQDTQYF. CDR3 nucleotides: TGTGCCAGCGCCATACTAGGGCCCCCACAGGATACGCAGTATTTT.

The chain uses TRBV10-3 and TRBJ2-1; the D is unclear. Trimming removed 4 bases at V and 16 bases at J, with 17 bases between. Per the germline V gene, CDR1 is ENHRY and CDR2 is SYGVKD. This CDR3 comprises 12 residues. The CDR3 region is CAISVIQSERFF. CDR3 in DNA: TGTGCCATCAGTGTTATCCAATCCGAGCGTTTCTTC.

This clonotype was recorded many times. The V gene is TRBV10-1, the J gene TRBJ2-5; D tentatively fits TRBD1 or TRBD2 (5 bases each). With 8 bases removed from V and 5 bases from J, the gap between germline ends came to 21 bases. Looked up from germline, CDR1 is WNHNN and CDR2 is SYGVQD (reference sequence). This CDR3 spans 15 amino acids. The CDR3 is CASGRAGPSIETQYF. The CDR3 nucleotides read TGCGCCAGCGGCAGGGCGGGCCCATCCATCGAGACCCAGTACTTC.

This clonotype came up many times. The chain combines TRBV7-2 with TRBJ1-2; no clear D gene. Trimming took 3 bases from V and 4 from J, leaving 12 bases between them. This CDR3 spans 14 amino acids. CDR1 SGHTA and CDR2 FQGNSA come from the germline V gene. The CDR3 coding sequence is TGTGCCAGCAGCTTGGAACGGCAGAGCTATGGCTACACCTTC. Protein sequence: CASSLERQSYGYTF. Supplemented by reference TRBV7-2 and TRBJ1-2, the full variable domain reads GAGVSQSPSNKVTEKGKDVELRCDPISGHTALYWYRQSLGQGLEFLIYFQGNSAPDKSGLPSDRFSAERTGGSVSTLTIQRTQQEDSAVYLCASSLERQSYGYTFGSGTRLTVV.

In its sample, this clonotype was seen a few times. The rearrangement joins TRBV10-3 to TRBJ2-7; D gene unclear. CDR3 length: 16 amino acids. Germline values: CDR1 ENHRY, CDR2 SYGVKD. Trimming stripped 5 bases from V and 5 bases from J, with 22 bases between. CDR3 protein: CAISKAAVIAGDEQYF. The DNA of the CDR3 is TGTGCCATCAGTAAAGCAGCCGTAATAGCCGGCGACGAGCAGTACTTC.

This chain's CDR3 is CASRVDGLNEKLFF. In DNA form, the CDR3 reads TGTGCCAGCAGAGTCGACGGGCTTAATGAAAAACTGTTTTTT. The chain recombines TRBV6-1 with TRBJ1-4; no reliable D call. This CDR3 contains 14 residues. V was cut by 6 bases and J by 4 bases, with 12 bases left in between. CDR1 and CDR2 (germline): MNHNS, SASEGT.

There are many counts of this clonotype. The rearrangement uses TRBV12-3 or TRBV12-4 and TRBJ1-6; 7 bases agree with TRBD1. The CDR3 sequence is 15 residues long. The J segment lost 3 bases and the V segment lost 5 bases, leaving 4 bases of the junction unmatched. CDR3 nucleotides: TGTGCCAGCAGTCTAAGGACAGGCTATAATTCACCCCTCCACTTT. Protein: CASSLRTGYNSPLHF.

The chain has TRBV7-2 and TRBJ2-7; 9 bases are a match to TRBD1. Trimming at V came to 1 base and at J to 6 bases, leaving 4 bases not matched to a gene. This CDR3 contains 14 residues. Germline CDR1 SGHTA, CDR2 FQGNSA. The CDR3 spells CASSLVGGQGEQYF. The DNA of the CDR3 is TGTGCCAGCAGCTTAGTAGGGGGACAGGGCGAGCAGTACTTC.

The table lists this clonotype with many counts. The V call is TRBV29-1, the J call TRBJ2-1; D gene unclear. This CDR3 spans 14 amino acids. Germline CDR1 is SQVTM and CDR2 is ANQGSEA. The V end was cut by 4 bases, the J end by 5 bases, with 15 bases between. CDR3 sequence reads: CSVAPLRLDNEQFF. The CDR3 DNA reads TGCAGCGTTGCCCCGCTCCGTTTGGACAATGAGCAGTTCTTC.

This clonotype has a handful of counts. The genes are TRBV27 and TRBJ1-5; D gene uncertain. This CDR3 spans 15 amino acids. The ends were cut back, 0 bases at V and 1 base at J, with 7 bases in the middle. Germline CDR1 MNHEY, CDR2 SMNVEV (reference sequence). The CDR3 protein is CASSLSGSSNQPQHF. Written as DNA, the CDR3 is TGTGCCAGCAGTTTATCGGGATCCAGCAATCAGCCCCAGCATTTT.

This clonotype has only a few counts. The chain recombines TRBV6-5 with TRBJ1-5; tentative D call: TRBD1 (5 bases). V lost 0 bases to trimming and J lost 0 bases, with 12 bases between them. CDR3 length: 17 residues. In germline, CDR1 is MNHEY, CDR2 SVGAGI. This CDR3 reads CASSYSRAGSSNQPQHF. The CDR3 coding sequence is TGTGCCAGCAGTTACTCGAGGGCAGGGAGTAGCAATCAGCCCCAGCATTTT.

This sequence joins TRBV12-3 or TRBV12-4 and TRBJ2-1; D is uncertain. The CDR3 contains 14 residues. V was trimmed by 7 bases and J by 5 bases, leaving 15 bases between them. The CDR3 here is CASTPRSGHNEQFF. The CDR3 DNA follows: TGTGCCAGCACCCCTCGGTCCGGCCACAATGAGCAGTTCTTC.

V gene TRBV7-6 combines with J gene TRBJ2-3; the D gene is possibly TRBD2 (5 bases). The germline gives CDR1 SGHVS, CDR2 FNYEAQ. V was cut by 6 bases and J by 11 bases, with 21 bases left in between. The CDR3 is made up of 14 amino acids. The CDR3 region has the DNA TGTGCCAGCAGTTTGGGAGCAGGATTGAGGGAGCAGTATTTT. Encoded protein: CASSLGAGLREQYF.

This clonotype has just a few counts. At one end, the junction sequence differs from germline, possibly due to a read error. The chain uses TRBV10-3 and TRBJ1-1, with TRBD1 as a possible D gene (5 bases). The CDR3 has 15 amino acids. Germline values: CDR1 ENHRY, CDR2 SYGVKD. The CDR3 loop is CAITRAGIMNTEAFF. DNA of the CDR3: TGTGCTATCACGAGGGCAGGGATCATGAACACTGAAGCTTTCTTT.

The genes are TRBV7-2 and TRBJ2-1, with a tentative D call TRBD1 (6 bases). This CDR3 comprises 16 residues. In germline, CDR1 is SGHTA, CDR2 FQGNSA. Trimming cost V 4 bases and J 4 bases, with 17 bases left between them. The CDR3 loop is CASSYYSGHLYNEQFF. The DNA of the CDR3 is TGTGCCAGCAGCTACTACTCGGGACATCTATACAATGAGCAGTTCTTC.

This clonotype was found a few times. This sequence joins TRBV13 and TRBJ1-1; the D is unclear. With 1 base removed from V and 6 bases from J, the gap between germline ends came to 18 bases. The CDR3 covers 16 residues. CDR1 is PRHDT, CDR2 FYEKMQ, per germline (reference sequence). CDR3 DNA: TGTGCCAGCAGCTTAGATTCGACTGGGGTTGGCGCTGAAGCTTTCTTT. Encoded protein: CASSLDSTGVGAEAFF.

This chain joins TRBV5-6 and TRBJ2-3; D is unresolved. Germline CDR1 and CDR2: SGHDT and YYEEEE. The CDR3 spans 15 residues. The V end lost 4 bases, the J end lost 0 bases, and 12 bases lay between the germline ends. In DNA, the CDR3 is TGTGCCAGCAGCGAAGCCCTGTGGAGCACAGATACGCAGTATTTT. Translating it yields CASSEALWSTDTQYF. The complete variable domain, with remaining parts taken from reference TRBV5-6 and TRBJ2-3, reads DAGVTQSPTHLIKTRGQQVTLRCSPKSGHDTVSWYQQALGQGPQFIFQYYEEEERQRGNFPDRFSGHQFPNYSSELNVNALLLGDSALYLCASSEALWSTDTQYFGPGTRLTVL.

This clonotype was picked up a small number of times. The rearrangement joins TRBV28 to TRBJ2-7; possibly TRBD1 or TRBD2 for D (6 bases each). Trimming removed 6 bases at V and 0 bases at J, with 21 bases between. This CDR3 contains 17 residues. Germline V CDR1 and CDR2: MDHEN, SYDVKM. CDR3 sequence (DNA): TGTGCCAGCAGCCTCGTCGCCGGAGGGGGAGGCTCCTACGAGCAGTACTTC. Residues: CASSLVAGGGGSYEQYF.

This clonotype has more than one count but fewer than ten. The CDR3 spells CASSAGGGANEKLFF. CDR3 bases: TGTGCCAGCAGCGCGGGAGGGGGAGCAAATGAAAAACTGTTTTTT. The chain carries TRBV9 and TRBJ1-4; maybe TRBD1 (6 bases). There are 15 residues in the CDR3. V shed 3 bases and J shed 5 bases, with 14 bases lying between them. Germline lookup yields CDR1 SGDLS and CDR2 YYNGEE.

The chain joins TRBV4-3 to TRBJ2-3, with D perhaps TRBD1 or TRBD2 (5 bases each). Germline V gives CDR1 LGHNA, CDR2 YSLEER. The CDR3 sequence is 19 residues long. Trimming took off 0 bases at V and 4 bases at J, with 23 bases between the two ends. CDR3 protein: CASSQDLGETHLPADTQYF. As DNA, the CDR3 is TGCGCCAGCAGCCAAGATTTGGGGGAGACCCACCTCCCCGCAGATACGCAGTATTTT.

This clonotype was recorded at least ten times. The genes are TRBV5-1 and TRBJ2-1; 11 bases line up with TRBD2. The junction had 8 bases not matched to a gene; V was cut back by 0 bases and J by 3 bases. The CDR3 totals 18 residues. Germline CDR1 is SGHRS and CDR2 is YFSETQ. The CDR3 spells CASSLGDGLAGYYNEQFF. The CDR3 DNA reads TGCGCCAGCAGCTTGGGCGACGGACTAGCGGGTTACTACAATGAGCAGTTCTTC.

The chain recombines TRBV18 with TRBJ2-3; 7 nucleotides line up with TRBD1. J gave up 4 bases and V 2 bases, and 12 bases lay outside the gene matches. CDR3 length: 17 amino acids. From germline, CDR1 is KGHSH and CDR2 LQKENI. CDR3 sequence (DNA): TGTGCCAGCTCACCAGGATTGCCAGGGGGATTTTCAGATACGCAGTATTTT. Its translation: CASSPGLPGGFSDTQYF.